This is a list of T cell receptor beta chains from one sample in a study of blood T cell repertoires in COVID-19. The data were produced by immunoSEQ multiplex PCR, yet TCRdb's version contains in-frame clones alone and is incomplete. The sample has approximately 220,000 clones; over 80% are singletons. The sequenced sample was PBMCs or T cells enriched from blood (not recorded which). The origin of the receptors is a woman between 40 and 50 years old who had recovered from COVID-19. The CDR3 runs from the conserved cysteine through the conserved F or W. The order of the fields is CDR3 length, V gene, J gene, clone size, CDR3 protein. Expanded clones are given a class, and other clones once, few, many or no size at all.

19	TRBV27	TRBJ1-5	.	CASTPLGTSLGYSNQPQHF
16	TRBV19	TRBJ1-5	.	CASSTNRDTLYQPQHF
12	TRBV10-3	TRBJ2-3	.	CAMGLATDTQYF
13	TRBV2	TRBJ1-5	.	CASSRDTNQPQHF
19	TRBV7-9	TRBJ2-1	.	CASSPGLAGIAFGYNEQFF
18	TRBV5-1	TRBJ1-2	once	CASSLTPLVGDISYGYTF
15	TRBV19	TRBJ1-2	.	CASRHRDRGRHGYTF
16	TRBV9	TRBJ2-6	.	CASSVGGRGGANVLTF
15	TRBV4-3	TRBJ1-1	.	CASSQTDRGNTEAFF
14	TRBV7-2	TRBJ2-3	once	CASSLDGLSDTQYF
17	TRBV5-8	TRBJ1-2	.	CASSLSRRTLDNYGYTF
13	TRBV6-5	TRBJ2-2	.	CASSGAGTGELFF
15	TRBV9	TRBJ2-1	.	CASSGLAAGALKQFF
16	TRBV2	TRBJ2-3	.	CASSEERLSSTDTQYF
11	TRBV9	TRBJ2-5	few	CASSVEGQEYF
12	TRBV18	TRBJ1-1	.	CASSPDGGGAFF
15	TRBV2	TRBJ2-2	.	CASNAGLGGTGELFF
14	TRBV29-1	TRBJ1-4	.	CSVEMGGRDEKLFF
13	TRBV28	TRBJ2-7	.	CTVGGRRDYEQYF
14	TRBV5-3	TRBJ2-7	.	CARSLTRDVYEQYF
14	TRBV5-4	TRBJ2-7	.	CASSPGLAYYEQYF
18	TRBV3-1/TRBV3-2	TRBJ2-2	few	CASSPLGSGSWGTGELFF
14	TRBV5-5	TRBJ2-5	.	CASSFSVLRETQYF
12	TRBV6-6	TRBJ2-1	.	CASTQGYNEQFF
13	TRBV29-1	TRBJ2-1	few	CSVEGWENNEQFF
12	TRBV27	TRBJ1-1	once	CASRTGNTEAFF
14	TRBV27	TRBJ2-3	.	CASRPLGGGDTQYF
11	TRBV6-5	TRBJ1-2	.	CVTTGIYGYTF
16	TRBV9	TRBJ1-2	.	CASSVGDRRANYGYTF